Sequencing of this T cell receptor (beta chain) was carried out in a study of OX40 agonist ivuxolimab in advanced cancers. The CDR3 has 13 residues. CDR1 and CDR2 (germline): LNHDA, SQIVND (reference sequence). Trimming stripped 6 bases from V and 2 bases from J, with 11 bases between. For this clone: Its antigen remains unidentified. This same CDR3 is encoded by further DNA sequences in the sample.

Study conclusions and caveats: The 0.1-3.0 mg/kg partial responders had among the lowest clonal expansion.

The repertoire was sequenced with immunoSEQ multiplex PCR; TCRdb's copy has only in-frame clones and lacks some. The repertoire holds more than 45,000 clones, with approximately 94% as singletons. This chain links TRBV19 with TRBJ2-7; D not certain. The sequence came from an adult with an advanced solid tumor such as melanoma, head and neck, liver or kidney cancer. This sample comprised CD4+ or CD8+ T cells sorted from blood, obtained in a trial of the OX40 agonist ivuxolimab. The CDR3 is CASSPGRAYEQYF. Here the CDR3 DNA reads TGTGCCAGTAGCCCTGGACGGGCCTACGAGCAGTACTTC.